What follows is one T cell receptor beta chain and its context. Its antigen remains unidentified. The sample comes from a study of cytomegalovirus exposure and HLA in healthy donors. Use of 60 Vbeta and 13 Jbeta primers characterized the PCR. This table comes from immunoSEQ multiplex PCR, and its TCRdb copy is limited to in-frame clones, with some not included. The sample has 120,000 to 150,000 clones, about 80% seen once; the top ten hold about 4.7%. Study-wide results and caveats: In an earlier analysis, in approximately 630 donors, most V segments appeared productive either ~90% or ~30% of the time. Many donors shared some public TCRs, even though most TCR sequences were rare. In a later analysis, at a false discovery rate of 0.05, about 16,000 TCR beta sequences matched HLA alleles.

The TCR was taken from a male donor in good health and CMV-seronegative. The material sequenced was PBMCs.

In DNA, the CDR3 is TGTGCCAGTAGTATTTCCCCGGACAGCCCTCCTGGATTCTTT. It encodes CASSISPDSPPGFF. The chain is built from TRBV19 and TRBJ1-1; possibly TRBD1 for D (6 bases). The germline CDR1 and CDR2 sequences are LNHDA and SQIVND (reference sequence). This CDR3 is 14 amino acids long. Trimming cost V 3 bases and J 14 bases, with 22 bases left between them.